This T cell receptor beta chain was profiled in a study of blood T cell repertoires in COVID-19. Study in general: Samples came from the United States, Italy and Spain, spanning acute and convalescent COVID-19. The analysed material was cDNA or gDNA that came from T cells, B-cell-depleted T cells, or PBMCs.

This CDR3 region has 13 residues. Germline CDR1 reads LNHDA; CDR2 reads SQIVND (reference sequence). The V gene lost 4 bases and the J gene lost 3 bases, with 10 bases spanning the gap. Authors' methods: For nucleated cells, counts were estimated from reference gene primer amplification. Sequenced by immunoSEQ multiplex PCR; TCRdb stores in-frame clones only, minus some. V and J calls plus clone size are reproduced from that table; the DNA served to infer D and trimming. The data show a few hundred thousand clones, with more than 85% seen just once and about 0.93% held by the top ten. In assigning cohorts, the study relied on participant-reported clinical history.

The specimen was PBMCs or T cells enriched from blood (not recorded which). The clonotype was recovered from a woman aged 25 to 45 who had recovered from COVID-19. The chain uses TRBV19 and TRBJ2-7, with D possibly TRBD2 on 6 matching bases. CDR3 coding DNA: TGTGCCAGTAGTACGGGGGTCCTCTACGAGCAGTACTTC. Amino acid sequence: CASSTGVLYEQYF.